The T cell receptor beta chain described here comes from a study of blood T cell repertoires in COVID-19. Study overall: Sites in the United States, Italy and Spain provided acute and convalescent COVID-19 samples. T cells, B-cell-depleted T cells, or PBMCs provided the cDNA or gDNA that served as material.

In the study's own analysis: Reference gene primer amplification in the assay estimated nucleated cell counts. The protocol was immunoSEQ multiplex PCR, while the TCRdb copy is restricted to in-frame clones and leaves out a portion. V, J and clone size were drawn from that table, and D and trimming were deduced from the DNA. In the table there are tens of thousands of clones, around 88% of which are singletons. This clone appeared once. Material: peripheral blood. The sequence was obtained from a woman of 80 years or more with acute or convalescent COVID-19.

The CDR3 sequence: CASSQDQPSAGGPDGELFF. The CDR3 bases are TGTGCCAGCAGCCAAGATCAACCGTCTGCGGGGGGGCCGGACGGGGAGCTGTTTTTT. This chain joins TRBV4-2 and TRBJ2-2; 9 positions match TRBD2. J gave up 7 bases and V 0 bases, and 15 bases lay outside the gene matches. Germline CDR1 and CDR2: LGHNA and YNFKEQ. This CDR3 is 19 amino acids long.